This TCR beta chain appears in the sequencing data of a study of cytotoxic CD8 clonotypes in ibrutinib-treated CLL. Study-wide results and limits: Sampling schedules were unmatched across sustained-remission and progressing patients. Clonotypes that were public were uncommon, and they contracted or stayed stable on treatment.

V shed 5 bases, J shed 0 bases, and the junction held 2 bases outside the gene matches. Germline CDR1 and CDR2: MDHEN and SYDVKM. The CDR3 spans 15 residues. Points on this clone: The target antigen is unknown.

Sequenced by immunoSEQ multiplex PCR; TCRdb stores in-frame clones only, minus some. The sample lists 160,000 or so clones, about 88% occurring once. The rearrangement uses TRBV28 and TRBJ2-7, with 12 bases fitting TRBD2. The sequencing here drew on PBMCs, taken at disease progression, from a patient treated with ibrutinib. The receptor comes from a human donor with chronic lymphocytic leukemia. In nucleotides, the CDR3 is TGTGCCAGCAGTAGGACTAGCGGGAACTCCTACGAGCAGTACTTC. Protein sequence: CASSRTSGNSYEQYF.